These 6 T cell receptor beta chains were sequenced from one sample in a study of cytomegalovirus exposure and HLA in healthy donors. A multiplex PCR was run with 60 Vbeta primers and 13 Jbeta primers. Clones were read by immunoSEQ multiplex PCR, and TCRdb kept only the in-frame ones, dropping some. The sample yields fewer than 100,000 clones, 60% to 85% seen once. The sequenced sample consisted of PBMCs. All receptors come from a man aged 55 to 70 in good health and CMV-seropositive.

The CDR3 DNA is TGTGCCAGCAGCCAGGGGACAGTATACAATGAGCAGTTCTTC. This translates into CASSQGTVYNEQFF. The chain has TRBV7-6 and TRBJ2-1, with 7 bases fitting TRBD1. The junction had 5 bases not matched to a gene; V was cut back by 5 bases and J by 4 bases. The V gene's germline CDR1 is SGHVS and CDR2 FNYEAQ. This CDR3 spans 14 amino acids.

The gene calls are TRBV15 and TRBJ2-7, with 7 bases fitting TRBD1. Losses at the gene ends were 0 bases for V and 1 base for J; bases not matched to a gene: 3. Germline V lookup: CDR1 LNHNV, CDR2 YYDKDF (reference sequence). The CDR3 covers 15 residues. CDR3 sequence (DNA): TGTGCCACCAGCAGAGACAGGGGGACGTCCTACGAGCAGTACTTC. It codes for CATSRDRGTSYEQYF.

The CDR3 loop reads CASRWASGAGASYEQYF. The CDR3 coding sequence is TGTGCCAGCAGGTGGGCCAGTGGGGCAGGGGCATCCTACGAGCAGTACTTC. The rearrangement links TRBV7-2 to TRBJ2-7; possible D gene TRBD1, 6 bases. The CDR3 has 17 amino acids. The germline gives CDR1 SGHTA, CDR2 FQGNSA. The ends were cut back, 6 bases at V and 1 base at J, with 22 bases in the middle.

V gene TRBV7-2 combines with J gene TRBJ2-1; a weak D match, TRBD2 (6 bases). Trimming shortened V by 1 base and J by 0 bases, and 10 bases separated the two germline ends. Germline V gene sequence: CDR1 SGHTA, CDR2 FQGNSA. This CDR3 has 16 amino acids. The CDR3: CASSLVGGSSYNEQFF. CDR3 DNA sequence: TGTGCCAGCAGCTTAGTCGGGGGTAGCTCCTACAATGAGCAGTTCTTC.

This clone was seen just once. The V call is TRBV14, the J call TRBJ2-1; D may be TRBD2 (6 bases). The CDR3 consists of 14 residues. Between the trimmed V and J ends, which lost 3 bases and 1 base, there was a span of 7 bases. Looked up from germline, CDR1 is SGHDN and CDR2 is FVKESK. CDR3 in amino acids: CASSQAGSYNEQFF. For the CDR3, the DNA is TGTGCCAGCAGCCAGGCGGGGTCCTACAATGAGCAGTTCTTC.

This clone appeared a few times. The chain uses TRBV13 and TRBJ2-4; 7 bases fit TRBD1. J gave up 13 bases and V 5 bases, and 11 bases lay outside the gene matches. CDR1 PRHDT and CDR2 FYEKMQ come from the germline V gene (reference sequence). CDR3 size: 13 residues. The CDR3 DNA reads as TGTGCCAGCAGCAACATGGTACAGGGGCGACAGTACTTC. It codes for CASSNMVQGRQYF.